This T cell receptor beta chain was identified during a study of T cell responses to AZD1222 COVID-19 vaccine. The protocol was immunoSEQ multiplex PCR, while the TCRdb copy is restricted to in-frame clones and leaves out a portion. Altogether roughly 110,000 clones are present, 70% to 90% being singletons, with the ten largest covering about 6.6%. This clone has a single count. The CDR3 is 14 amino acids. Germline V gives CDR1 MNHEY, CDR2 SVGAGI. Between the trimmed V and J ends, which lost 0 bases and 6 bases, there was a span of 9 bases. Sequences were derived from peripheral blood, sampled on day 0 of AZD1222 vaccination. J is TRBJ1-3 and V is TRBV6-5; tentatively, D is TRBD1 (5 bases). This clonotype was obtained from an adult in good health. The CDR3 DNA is TGTGCCAGCAGTTACTCGGCAGGGAAAAACACCATATATTTT. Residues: CASSYSAGKNTIYF.